The T cell receptor (beta chain) described here comes from a study of blood T cells in healthy people across ages. There were healthy Caucasian individuals from Russia, aged about 6 to 100, serving as donors. PCR was performed a second time for roughly 7 to 11 cycles using a sample-barcoded 5' primer and a J-beta primer mix. MiXCR was run by TCRdb on the 5' RACE reads, yielding one entry per CDR3 protein. The data contain some 1.4 million distinct CDR3 sequences, about 43% of them seen just once; the ten biggest clones take up roughly 7.7%. This clonotype has a handful of counts. Sequenced: blood. This sequence originates from a woman between 18 and 30 years old in good health.

The CDR3 nucleotides read TGTGCCAGCAGCTTAGAGGAAGTGACAGGGGCTGATACGCAGTATTTT. This gives the protein CASSLEEVTGADTQYF. The chain recombines TRBV7-9 with TRBJ2-3, with 8 bases matching TRBD1. CDR1 SEHNR and CDR2 FQNEAQ come from the germline V gene (reference sequence). The CDR3 length is 16 residues. Losses at the gene ends were 1 base for V and 6 bases for J; bases not matched to a gene: 9.